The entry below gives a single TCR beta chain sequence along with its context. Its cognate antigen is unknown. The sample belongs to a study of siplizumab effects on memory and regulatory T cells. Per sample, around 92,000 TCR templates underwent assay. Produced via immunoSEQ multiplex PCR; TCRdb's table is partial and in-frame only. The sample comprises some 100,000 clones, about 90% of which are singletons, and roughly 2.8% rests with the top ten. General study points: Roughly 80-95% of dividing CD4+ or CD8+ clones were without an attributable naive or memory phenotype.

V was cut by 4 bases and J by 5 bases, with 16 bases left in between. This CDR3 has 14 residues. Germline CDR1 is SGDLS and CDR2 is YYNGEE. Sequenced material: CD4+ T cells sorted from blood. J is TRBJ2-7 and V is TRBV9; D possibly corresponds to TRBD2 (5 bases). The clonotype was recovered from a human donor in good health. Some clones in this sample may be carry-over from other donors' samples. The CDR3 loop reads CASSIQPGGDEQYF. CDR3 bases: TGTGCCAGCAGCATCCAGCCCGGAGGAGACGAGCAGTACTTC.